One and the same sample provided the 9 T cell receptor beta chains below, sequenced in a study of vaccination and CD4 T cells after COVID-19. TCRdb redid the calling of the PCR reads with MiXCR, one entry per CDR3 protein. The data show around 20,000 distinct CDR3 sequences, about 50% seen once. The sequences come from CD4+ T cells from blood, collected before SARS-CoV-2 vaccination. The receptors were gathered from a human donor who had recovered from COVID-19.

The V gene is TRBV20-1, the J gene TRBJ2-5; 7 bases line up with TRBD2. Germline CDR1 and CDR2: DFQATT and SNEGSKA (reference sequence). V lost 0 bases to trimming and J lost 5 bases; unmatched junction nucleotides: 6. This CDR3 spans 14 amino acids. The CDR3 bases are TGCAGTGCTAGAGATCCCAGCGGGACTGAGACCCAGTACTTC. Translation gives CSARDPSGTETQYF.

This clonotype appeared a single time. The V call is TRBV6-2 or TRBV6-3, the J call TRBJ2-1, with 13 positions matching TRBD2. The CDR3 is 17 amino acids. In germline, CDR1 is MNHEY, CDR2 SVGEGT. V dropped 5 bases and J dropped 2; count of bases not matched to a gene: 6. The chain's CDR3 is CASSAGLAGAAYNEQFF. Written as DNA, the CDR3 is TGTGCCAGCAGTGCTGGACTAGCGGGAGCCGCCTACAATGAGCAGTTCTTC.

The rearrangement uses TRBV6-5 and TRBJ2-1; D possibly uses TRBD1 or TRBD2 (5 bases each). Germline CDR1 and CDR2: MNHEY and SVGAGI. The V end lost 4 bases, the J end lost 2 bases, and 18 bases lay between the germline ends. The CDR3 runs to 17 residues. Here the CDR3 DNA reads TGTGCCAGCAGTTGGAACCTCGGGGCGACGGCCTACAATGAGCAGTTCTTC. Its protein product is CASSWNLGATAYNEQFF.

This chain connects TRBV6-1 to TRBJ1-6; D gene unclear. CDR3 size: 14 residues. In germline, CDR1 is MNHNS, CDR2 SASEGT. Trimming shortened V by 3 bases and J by 9 bases, and 12 bases separated the two germline ends. The CDR3 DNA reads TGTGCCAGCAGTGATATTTTGGCGTCTTCACCCCTCCACTTT. Protein sequence: CASSDILASSPLHF.

This clonotype was detected only a few times. The gene calls are TRBV11-3 and TRBJ2-2; D not resolved. Germline V lookup: CDR1 SGHNT, CDR2 YENEEA. The germline V and J ends were trimmed by 0 bases and 6 bases, with 5 bases remaining between them. The CDR3 extends over 13 amino acids. The CDR3 DNA reads as TGTGCCAGCAGCTTAGATGGCGCCGGGGAGCTGTTTTTT. Translated, it gives CASSLDGAGELFF. Drawing the rest from reference TRBV11-3 and TRBJ2-2, the complete variable domain is EAGVVQSPRYKIIEKKQPVAFWCNPISGHNTLYWYLQNLGQGPELLIRYENEEAVDDSQLPKDRFSAERLKGVDSTLKIQPAELGDSAVYLCASSLDGAGELFFGEGSRLTVL.

This clonotype has more than one count but fewer than ten. The gene calls are TRBV6-1 and TRBJ2-7; D is undetermined. CDR1 MNHNS and CDR2 SASEGT come from the germline V gene. The ends were cut back, 7 bases at V and 0 bases at J, with 13 bases in the middle. This CDR3 has 14 residues. The CDR3, as DNA: TGTGCCAGCACCAGTATAGTGAGCTCCTACGAGCAGTACTTC. This sequence encodes CASTSIVSSYEQYF.

This clonotype occurred a few times. J is TRBJ2-5 and V is TRBV5-1; maybe TRBD1 (6 bases). Germline CDR1 and CDR2: SGHRS and YFSETQ. This CDR3 has 15 residues. Deletions cut 4 bases from V and 5 bases from J, with 18 bases between. The DNA for the CDR3 is TGCGCCAGCAGCGCGGACAGCGCAGGGCGGGAGACCCAGTACTTC. As protein: CASSADSAGRETQYF.

This clonotype was recorded a few times. V usage is TRBV28 and J usage is TRBJ2-7; maybe TRBD2 (6 bases). The CDR3 is made up of 14 amino acids. Germline V gene lookup returns CDR1 MDHEN and CDR2 SYDVKM. V lost 6 bases and J lost 2, with 14 bases in between. CDR3 DNA sequence: TGTGCCAGCAGCCGGGACTTGTGGACCTACGAGCAGTACTTC. Protein product: CASSRDLWTYEQYF.

V and J are TRBV6-2 or TRBV6-3 and TRBJ2-2; D is undetermined. This CDR3 comprises 14 residues. Trimming took 0 bases from V and 1 from J, leaving 3 bases between them. CDR1 and CDR2 (germline): MNHEY, SVGEGT. The CDR3 here is CASSYSWNTGELFF. The CDR3 DNA sequence: TGTGCCAGCAGTTACTCGTGGAACACCGGGGAGCTGTTTTTT.